Below, 20 T cell receptor beta chains from the same sample are listed, as sequenced in a study of early T cells in non-severe SARS-CoV-2 infection. MiXCR, applied by TCRdb to the 5' RACE reads, yields one record per CDR3 protein. The repertoire holds around 55,000 distinct CDR3 sequences, 12% seen once, with 1.2% to 1.5% in the top ten. The sample was whole blood. The receptors originated from an adult who was a healthcare worker with PCR-confirmed SARS-CoV-2 infection or an uninfected control (not recorded which).

The table lists this clonotype with a few counts. The chain is built from TRBV7-9 and TRBJ2-3; D is perhaps TRBD2 (6 bases). The germline V gene has CDR1 SEHNR and CDR2 FQNEAQ (reference sequence). Trimming removed 0 bases from V and 6 bases from J, with 13 bases in between. This CDR3 spans 15 amino acids. The CDR3 region has the DNA TGTGCCAGCAGCTTAGCGCGGGGCGCCCAGGATACGCAGTATTTT. It translates to CASSLARGAQDTQYF. Together with reference TRBV7-9 and TRBJ2-3, the CDR3 gives the full variable domain: DTGVSQNPRHKITKRGQNVTFRCDPISEHNRLYWYRQTLGQGPEFLTYFQNEAQLEKSRLLSDRFSAERPKGSFSTLEIQRTEQGDSAMYLCASSLARGAQDTQYFGPGTRLTVL.

This rearrangement joins TRBV7-9 to TRBJ2-3, with TRBD2 matching 14 bases. The CDR3 length is 16 residues. Germline assignment: CDR1 SEHNR and CDR2 FQNEAQ (reference sequence). Trimming cost V 5 bases and J 1 base; bases outside gene matches: 2. The CDR3 loop is CASSQGLAGGTDTQYF. The CDR3 nucleotides read TGTGCCAGCAGCCAGGGACTAGCGGGAGGCACAGATACGCAGTATTTT.

CDR3 residues: CASSLGVDRAPFDLHF. CDR3 DNA sequence: TGTGCCAGCAGCTTGGGGGTGGACAGGGCTCCCTTTGACCTCCACTTT. The chain joins TRBV7-8 to TRBJ1-6; 8 nucleotides align to TRBD1. The trim removed 3 bases at V and 15 bases at J, leaving 16 bases unmatched. The germline V gene encodes CDR1 SGHVS and CDR2 FQNEAQ. The CDR3 has 16 residues.

This clonotype has ten or more counts. The chain recombines TRBV4-3 with TRBJ2-2, with D perhaps matching TRBD2 (5 bases). With 0 bases removed from V and 13 bases from J, the gap between germline ends came to 18 bases. The CDR3 is 15 residues long. CDR1 is LGHNA and CDR2 is YSLEER in the germline V gene. CDR3 in amino acids: CASSQDLDLGGGLFF. CDR3 DNA: TGCGCCAGCAGCCAAGATCTGGATCTCGGAGGTGGGCTGTTTTTT.

This clonotype was seen at least ten times. The genes are TRBV18 and TRBJ2-5; 8 bases match TRBD1. The CDR3 is made up of 15 amino acids. Germline V gene lookup returns CDR1 KGHSH and CDR2 LQKENI. V was pared by 2 bases and J by 5 bases, with 7 bases of the junction left unmatched. The CDR3 nucleotides are TGTGCCAGCTCACCAGGACAGGGAGGAACGGAGACCCAGTACTTC. Translated: CASSPGQGGTETQYF.

The chain carries TRBV10-1 and TRBJ2-2; 8 bases are a match to TRBD2. The length of the CDR3 is 15 residues. J lost 5 bases, V lost 4 bases, and 6 bases had no gene match. Looked up from germline, CDR1 is WNHNN and CDR2 is SYGVQD (reference sequence). CDR3 DNA sequence: TGCGCCAGCAGTGTTTTAGCGGGGTCGACCGGGGAGCTGTTTTTT. Amino acid sequence: CASSVLAGSTGELFF.

The chain employs TRBV7-8 and TRBJ2-7; perhaps D is TRBD1 or TRBD2 (5 bases each). Trimming took 5 bases from V and 3 from J, leaving 17 bases between them. Germline V CDR1 and CDR2: SGHVS, FQNEAQ. The CDR3 runs 15 residues. The CDR3: CASSPRGELGYEQYF. The CDR3 DNA reads as TGTGCCAGCAGCCCAAGAGGGGAACTCGGCTACGAGCAGTACTTC.

This clonotype was detected only a few times. CDR3 in amino acids: CSARPGQGGYEQYF. CDR3 in DNA: TGCAGTGCTCGGCCCGGACAGGGGGGCTACGAGCAGTACTTC. The chain combines TRBV20-1 with TRBJ2-7; 10 bases match TRBD1. The V gene end was trimmed by 5 bases and the J gene end by 3 bases; junction bases not matched to a gene: 7. Germline V CDR1 and CDR2: DFQATT, SNEGSKA (reference sequence). The CDR3 has 14 amino acids.

The V gene is TRBV20-1, the J gene TRBJ2-7; D possibly corresponds to TRBD2 (6 bases). CDR3 length: 14 amino acids. Germline V gene lookup returns CDR1 DFQATT and CDR2 SNEGSKA (reference sequence). The V gene lost 5 bases and the J gene lost 1 base, with 15 bases spanning the gap. The CDR3 sequence: CSAPFEAGSYEQYF. The DNA for the CDR3 is TGCAGTGCTCCCTTTGAGGCGGGGTCCTACGAGCAGTACTTC.

This clonotype was seen many times. The gene calls are TRBV5-1 and TRBJ2-5; D is possibly TRBD2 (5 bases). The CDR3 contains 16 residues. With 6 bases removed from V and 1 base from J, the gap between germline ends came to 19 bases. CDR1 is SGHRS, CDR2 YFSETQ, per germline. DNA for the CDR3: TGCGCCAGCACACCGCCGAGGGCCATCTCCCAAGAGACCCAGTACTTC. Translating it yields CASTPPRAISQETQYF.

This clonotype came up many times. The rearrangement joins TRBV6-2 or TRBV6-3 to TRBJ2-7; TRBD2 matches 9 bases. Trimming cost V 2 bases and J 1 base; bases outside gene matches: 9. The CDR3 loop spans 17 amino acids. Germline CDR1 MNHEY, CDR2 SVGEGT. The CDR3 region is CASSYGPPAGGSYEQYF. The DNA for the CDR3 is TGTGCCAGCAGTTACGGCCCCCCAGCGGGGGGATCCTACGAGCAGTACTTC.

There are many counts of this clonotype. The rearrangement uses TRBV12-3 or TRBV12-4 and TRBJ1-6; 7 bases are a match to TRBD1. Trimming cost V 6 bases and J 5 bases; bases outside gene matches: 4. The CDR3 spans 14 residues. In nucleotides, the CDR3 is TGTGCCAGCAGCCCGACAGGGAATAATTCACCCCTCCACTTT. Its translation: CASSPTGNNSPLHF.

There are a few counts of this clonotype. V and J are TRBV5-1 and TRBJ2-3; 7 bases agree with TRBD1. The CDR3 is made up of 15 amino acids. The V gene's germline CDR1 is SGHRS and CDR2 YFSETQ. Trimming took 0 bases from V and 2 from J; bases not matched to a gene: 3. CDR3 bases: TGCGCCAGCAGCTTGGAGGGACAGCCCACAGATACGCAGTATTTT. Translated, it gives CASSLEGQPTDTQYF. Variable domain in full (rest from reference TRBV5-1 and TRBJ2-3): KAGVTQTPRYLIKTRGQQVTLSCSPISGHRSVSWYQQTPGQGLQFLFEYFSETQRNKGNFPGRFSGRQFSNSRSEMNVSTLELGDSALYLCASSLEGQPTDTQYFGPGTRLTVL.

The CDR3 is CASSDPGTGDTEAFF. The CDR3 bases are TGTGCCAGCAGTGATCCAGGGACAGGGGACACTGAAGCTTTCTTT. The rearrangement joins TRBV25-1 to TRBJ1-1; 10 bases fit TRBD1. Germline CDR1 reads MGHDK; CDR2 reads SYGVNS. V dropped 3 bases and J dropped 3; count of bases not matched to a gene: 4. The CDR3 contains 15 residues.

The V and J genes are TRBV19 and TRBJ2-3; tentatively, D is TRBD2 (5 bases). CDR3 length equals 14 residues. Between the trimmed V and J ends, which lost 4 bases and 2 bases, there was a span of 10 bases. CDR1 and CDR2 from the germline V gene are LNHDA and SQIVND (reference sequence). CDR3 region: CASSKSGVTDTQYF. CDR3 nucleotide sequence: TGTGCCAGTAGTAAAAGCGGAGTCACAGATACGCAGTATTTT.

This clonotype showed up just a few times. The V gene is TRBV6-7, the J gene TRBJ2-5; D possibly uses TRBD1 or TRBD2 (5 bases each). TRBV6-7 is designated an ORF whose function remains uncertain. This CDR3 has 17 amino acids. V shed 2 bases and J shed 1 base, with 17 bases lying between them. The CDR3 region is CASSYRGGGHPQETQYF. CDR3 DNA sequence: TGTGCCAGCAGTTACAGGGGCGGAGGACACCCCCAAGAGACCCAGTACTTC.

Of note for this clonotype: The final CDR3 position lacks the conserved phenylalanine or tryptophan, pointing to a likely read error. This rearrangement joins TRBV7-2 to TRBJ2-3; maybe TRBD2 (5 bases). The CDR3 totals 14 residues. The germline V gene has CDR1 SGHTA and CDR2 FQGNSA. Trimming shortened V by 2 bases and J by 6 bases, and 12 bases separated the two germline ends. The CDR3 DNA follows: TGTGCCAGCAGCTTAATGACTATAGTGGATACGCAGTATTTA. It codes for CASSLMTIVDTQYL.

The gene calls are TRBV11-2 and TRBJ2-3, with TRBD1 as a possible D gene (5 bases). Germline assignment: CDR1 SGHAT and CDR2 FQNNGV. V was trimmed by 5 bases and J by 9 bases, leaving 12 bases between them. CDR3 size: 12 residues. The CDR3: CASSSRAGTQYF. Here the CDR3 DNA reads TGTGCCAGCAGCAGCCGGGCAGGGACGCAGTATTTT.

V is TRBV12-5 and J is TRBJ2-2; possible D gene TRBD1, 6 bases. Germline CDR1 LGHNT, CDR2 FRNRAP. V shed 4 bases and J shed 4 bases, with 13 bases lying between them. The CDR3 sequence is 15 residues long. DNA of the CDR3: TGTGCTAGTGGTTGGGGACATACTTCCACCGGGGAGCTGTTTTTT. Its protein product is CASGWGHTSTGELFF.

This clonotype appeared many times. V gene TRBV19 combines with J gene TRBJ1-5; D not resolved. Deletions cut 4 bases from V and 0 bases from J, with 16 bases between. This CDR3 is built from 17 residues. CDR1 is LNHDA and CDR2 is SQIVND in the germline V gene (reference sequence). The CDR3 DNA reads as TGTGCCAGTAGTAGCCGAGGAACACCAAATAGCAATCAGCCCCAGCATTTT. This sequence encodes CASSSRGTPNSNQPQHF.